The 28 T cell receptor beta chains presented below share a single source sample, sequenced in a study of blood T cell repertoires in COVID-19. Here immunoSEQ multiplex PCR was the method, and the copy in TCRdb shows in-frame clones only, minus some. The sample yields 140,000 or so clones, 65% to 80% seen once. The sequenced material came from peripheral blood. These receptor sequences come from a woman aged 55-70 years with acute or convalescent COVID-19.

The V and J genes are TRBV3-1 (or the pseudogene TRBV3-2) and TRBJ2-3; TRBD1 agrees at 10 bases. CDR1 and CDR2 (germline): LGHDT, YNNKEL (reference sequence). The V and J ends lost 2 bases and 3 bases, in that order; junction bases with no gene match: 2. There are 15 residues in the CDR3. The chain's CDR3 is CASSQWTGGTDTQYF. For the CDR3, the DNA is TGTGCCAGCAGCCAATGGACAGGGGGAACAGATACGCAGTATTTT.

J is TRBJ2-7 and V is TRBV7-9, with 12 bases identical to TRBD2. The CDR3 covers 16 residues. The junction had 4 bases not matched to a gene; V was cut back by 4 bases and J by 0 bases. CDR1 SEHNR and CDR2 FQNEAQ come from the germline V gene (reference sequence). The CDR3 reads CASSSWTSGVSYEQYF. Written as DNA, the CDR3 is TGTGCCAGCAGCTCCTGGACTAGCGGGGTCTCCTACGAGCAGTACTTC.

The chain combines TRBV15 with TRBJ2-7; the D is unclear. Trimming left V 1 base short and J 4 bases short, with 8 bases between. The CDR3 runs 13 residues. Germline values: CDR1 LNHNV, CDR2 YYDKDF (reference sequence). Written as DNA, the CDR3 is TGTGCCACCAGCAGAGGTCCTAGGTACGAGCAGTACTTC. Residues: CATSRGPRYEQYF.

The rearrangement links TRBV18 to TRBJ1-1; D is undetermined. The CDR3 sequence is 12 residues long. From germline, CDR1 is KGHSH and CDR2 LQKENI. V was clipped by 2 bases and J by 2 bases, with 3 bases between them. The CDR3 spells CASSPINTEAFF. The DNA of the CDR3 is TGTGCCAGCTCACCAATAAACACTGAAGCTTTCTTT.

The CDR3 region has the DNA TGTGCCAGCAGTTTGAGCGGGGCATACGAGCAGTACTTC. It encodes CASSLSGAYEQYF. This chain links TRBV12-3 or TRBV12-4 with TRBJ2-7; 7 bases agree with TRBD2. The CDR3 runs 13 residues. Trimming removed 3 bases from V and 4 bases from J; junction bases left unmatched: 3.

This clone is a singleton in its sample. V usage is TRBV2 and J usage is TRBJ2-2; perhaps TRBD1 as D (5 bases). Germline V gives CDR1 SNHLY, CDR2 FYNNEI. With 5 bases removed from V and 2 bases from J, the gap between germline ends came to 12 bases. The CDR3 contains 15 residues. The CDR3 reads CASSYPDTNTGELFF. The CDR3 nucleotides read TGTGCCAGCAGTTACCCGGACACCAACACCGGGGAGCTGTTTTTT. Based on the CDR3 plus reference TRBV2 and TRBJ2-2, the full variable domain is EPEVTQTPSHQVTQMGQEVILRCVPISNHLYFYWYRQILGQKVEFLVSFYNNEISEKSEIFDDQFSVERPDGSNFTLKIRSTKLEDSAMYFCASSYPDTNTGELFFGEGSRLTVL.

The chain employs TRBV29-1 and TRBJ2-3, with D maybe TRBD1 (6 bases). CDR3 length: 15 residues. Trimming stripped 6 bases from V and 2 bases from J, with 18 bases between. Germline loops: CDR1 SQVTM, CDR2 ANQGSEA. CDR3 residues: CSVVTGTRVTDTQYF. The CDR3 DNA is TGCAGCGTGGTCACCGGGACAAGGGTCACAGATACGCAGTATTTT.

The gene calls are TRBV30 and TRBJ2-3; 9 positions agree with TRBD2. This CDR3 is built from 14 residues. Germline trimming cut 4 bases from V and 6 bases from J; bases unmatched to any gene: 8. Germline CDR1 is GTSNPN and CDR2 is SVGIG (reference sequence). CDR3 sequence reads: CAWTGLAGRDTQYF. Written as DNA, the CDR3 is TGTGCCTGGACCGGCCTAGCGGGAAGGGATACGCAGTATTTT.

The V call is TRBV19, the J call TRBJ2-7, with no clear D. Per the germline V gene, CDR1 is LNHDA and CDR2 is SQIVND (reference sequence). V was pared by 3 bases and J by 2 bases, with 8 bases between. The CDR3 sequence is 13 residues long. CDR3 protein: CASSMSLTYEQYF. In nucleotides, the CDR3 is TGTGCCAGTAGTATGAGTCTCACCTACGAGCAGTACTTC. Full variable domain (rest looked up from reference TRBV19 and TRBJ2-7): DGGITQSPKYLFRKEGQNVTLSCEQNLNHDAMYWYRQDPGQGLRLIYYSQIVNDFQKGDIAEGYSVSREKKESFPLTVTSAQKNPTAFYLCASSMSLTYEQYFGPGTRLTVT.

The chain links TRBV11-3 to TRBJ2-3, with D possibly TRBD2 on 5 matching bases. The ends were cut back, 1 base at V and 6 bases at J, with 11 bases in the middle. Germline V lookup: CDR1 SGHNT, CDR2 YENEEA. The CDR3 length is 14 residues. CDR3 residues: CASSLGPGFDTQYF. The DNA for the CDR3 is TGTGCCAGCAGCTTAGGTCCGGGATTTGATACGCAGTATTTT.

The chain links TRBV14 to TRBJ2-7; the D is unclear. V was cut by 4 bases and J by 2 bases, with 12 bases left in between. The CDR3 is 14 amino acids. Germline assignment: CDR1 SGHDN and CDR2 FVKESK. CDR3 sequence reads: CASSLGDSTYEQYF. Here the CDR3 DNA reads TGTGCCAGCAGCCTCGGAGACTCAACCTACGAGCAGTACTTC. Full variable domain (outside the CDR3, taken from reference TRBV14 and TRBJ2-7): EAGVTQFPSHSVIEKGQTVTLRCDPISGHDNLYWYRRVMGKEIKFLLHFVKESKQDESGMPNNRFLAERTGGTYSTLKVQPAELEDSGVYFCASSLGDSTYEQYFGPGTRLTVT.

The DNA for the CDR3 is TGTGCCAGCAGCTTCACGGAGGAAACTGAAGCTTTCTTT. Translation: CASSFTEETEAFF. V is TRBV5-6 and J is TRBJ1-1; no clear D. V lost 2 bases and J lost 5, with 10 bases in between. Germline assignment: CDR1 SGHDT and CDR2 YYEEEE. The CDR3 runs 13 residues. Combining the CDR3 with reference TRBV5-6 and TRBJ1-1 gives the whole variable domain DAGVTQSPTHLIKTRGQQVTLRCSPKSGHDTVSWYQQALGQGPQFIFQYYEEEERQRGNFPDRFSGHQFPNYSSELNVNALLLGDSALYLCASSFTEETEAFFGQGTRLTVV.

The chain couples TRBV28 to TRBJ2-2; TRBD1 matches at 8 bases. The CDR3 is made up of 14 amino acids. J was trimmed by 6 bases and V by 5 bases; bases with no gene match: 5. Germline assignment: CDR1 MDHEN and CDR2 SYDVKM. CDR3 DNA sequence: TGTGCCAGCAGTCTCCAGGGGGCGCCCGGGGAGCTGTTTTTT. Its translation: CASSLQGAPGELFF.

The gene calls are TRBV6-5 and TRBJ2-5, with 9 bases fitting TRBD1. This CDR3 is built from 15 residues. The germline gives CDR1 MNHEY, CDR2 SVGAGI. The V gene end was trimmed by 2 bases and the J gene end by 5 bases; junction bases not matched to a gene: 6. The CDR3 DNA sequence: TGTGCCAGCAGTTACAACTGGGACAGGGAGGAGACCCAGTACTTC. Protein product: CASSYNWDREETQYF.

J is TRBJ1-1 and V is TRBV13; D not certain. V was trimmed by 0 bases and J by 7 bases, leaving 3 bases between them. This CDR3 region has 11 residues. The germline V gene has CDR1 PRHDT and CDR2 FYEKMQ (reference sequence). CDR3 DNA sequence: TGTGCCAGCAGCTTAGGACTTGAAGCTTTCTTT. Its translation is CASSLGLEAFF.

This clone was seen more than once but under ten times. The chain has TRBV30 and TRBJ2-2; tentative D call: TRBD2 (5 bases). This CDR3 is 14 amino acids long. Germline assignment: CDR1 GTSNPN and CDR2 SVGIG (reference sequence). The V end was cut by 4 bases, the J end by 6 bases, with 15 bases between. This CDR3 reads CAWKNTDWAGELFF. The DNA of the CDR3 is TGTGCCTGGAAAAACACGGACTGGGCCGGGGAGCTGTTTTTT.

The chain links TRBV19 to TRBJ1-6; D ambiguous. The V end lost 8 bases, the J end lost 0 bases, and 5 bases lay between the germline ends. CDR1 and CDR2 from the germline V gene are LNHDA and SQIVND (reference sequence). The length of the CDR3 is 13 residues. The CDR3 region has the DNA TGTGCCAGTGGGCCCTCCTATAATTCACCCCTCCACTTT. It encodes CASGPSYNSPLHF. The full variable domain, with the rest looked up from reference TRBV19 and TRBJ1-6, is DGGITQSPKYLFRKEGQNVTLSCEQNLNHDAMYWYRQDPGQGLRLIYYSQIVNDFQKGDIAEGYSVSREKKESFPLTVTSAQKNPTAFYLCASGPSYNSPLHFGNGTRLTVT.

The chain carries TRBV27 and TRBJ2-3, with D possibly TRBD2 on 5 matching bases. The germline CDR1 and CDR2 sequences are MNHEY and SMNVEV (reference sequence). V shed 5 bases and J shed 5 bases, with 20 bases lying between them. The length of the CDR3 is 16 residues. The CDR3 DNA follows: TGTGCCAGCAGTAAGAGGTGGCCCCTCGGGATAGATACGCAGTATTTT. Amino acids: CASSKRWPLGIDTQYF.

The table lists this clone with a few counts. The chain links TRBV6-6 to TRBJ2-1; 7 bases are shared with TRBD1. Unmatched junction bases numbered 14, after V lost 4 bases and J lost 8 bases. CDR1 and CDR2 (germline): MNHNY, SVGAGI (reference sequence). This CDR3 region has 16 residues. The DNA of the CDR3 is TGTGCCAGCAGTTTTCCTGAGGCAGGGGGTCCAGATGAGCAGTTCTTC. Its protein is CASSFPEAGGPDEQFF.

The chain combines TRBV11-2 with TRBJ1-1, with 12 bases aligning to TRBD1. The V segment lost 5 bases and the J segment 3 bases; nucleotides outside the gene matches: 10. The germline gives CDR1 SGHAT, CDR2 FQNNGV. This CDR3 region has 17 residues. The CDR3 reads CASSPRDRGRVDTEAFF. CDR3 in DNA: TGTGCCAGCAGCCCCCGGGACAGGGGGCGTGTGGACACTGAAGCTTTCTTT.

This clone was seen a few times. The rearrangement uses TRBV28 and TRBJ2-7, with 7 bases fitting TRBD1. With V trimmed by 6 bases and J by 1 base, 3 bases remained unmatched. There are 13 residues in the CDR3. Looked up from germline, CDR1 is MDHEN and CDR2 is SYDVKM. The CDR3 protein is CASRRGQSYEQYF. The CDR3 DNA follows: TGTGCCAGCAGACGGGGACAGTCCTACGAGCAGTACTTC.

This clone was picked up a small number of times. The chain combines TRBV2 with TRBJ2-7; TRBD2 matches 11 bases. V shed 1 base, J shed 2 bases, and the junction held 4 bases outside the gene matches. Germline V gene lookup returns CDR1 SNHLY and CDR2 FYNNEI. The CDR3 totals 16 residues. The CDR3 DNA is TGTGCCAGCAGTGAAGGTTTAGCGGGAGGGACCTACGAGCAGTACTTC. This sequence encodes CASSEGLAGGTYEQYF.

CDR3 bases: TGTGCCAGCAGGGTGGGGACAAATGGCTACACCTTC. It codes for CASRVGTNGYTF. The V call is TRBV6-5, the J call TRBJ1-2, with D perhaps matching TRBD1 (6 bases). Germline V gene sequence: CDR1 MNHEY, CDR2 SVGAGI. This CDR3 has 12 residues. The germline V and J ends were trimmed by 6 bases and 6 bases, with 11 bases remaining between them.

This clone appeared a single time. The V call is TRBV11-2, the J call TRBJ1-6; no clear D gene. The V gene's germline CDR1 is SGHAT and CDR2 FQNNGV. Trimming pared 5 bases from V and 5 bases from J, leaving 16 bases between. CDR3 length: 16 amino acids. The chain's CDR3 is CASSPDGRWDNSPLHF. In nucleotides, the CDR3 is TGTGCCAGCAGCCCAGATGGGAGGTGGGATAATTCACCCCTCCACTTT. Combining the CDR3 with reference TRBV11-2 and TRBJ1-6 gives the whole variable domain EAGVAQSPRYKIIEKRQSVAFWCNPISGHATLYWYQQILGQGPKLLIQFQNNGVVDDSQLPKDRFSAERLKGVDSTLKIQPAKLEDSAVYLCASSPDGRWDNSPLHFGNGTRLTVT.

The chain joins TRBV6-5 to TRBJ2-1, with TRBD2 matching over 12 bases. From germline, CDR1 is MNHEY and CDR2 SVGAGI. Trimming at V came to 11 bases and at J to 9 bases, leaving 14 bases not matched to a gene. The CDR3 has 15 residues. CDR3 residues: CAASAGMTSGSEQFF. The CDR3 region has the DNA TGTGCCGCCTCAGCGGGCATGACTAGCGGGAGTGAGCAGTTCTTC.

The chain uses TRBV18 and TRBJ1-2; TRBD1 agrees at 9 bases. J lost 3 bases, V lost 4 bases, and 3 bases had no gene match. CDR3 length equals 14 residues. The germline V gene has CDR1 KGHSH and CDR2 LQKENI. The CDR3 sequence: CASSRTGVDYGYTF. The CDR3, as DNA: TGTGCCAGCTCACGGACAGGGGTAGACTATGGCTACACCTTC.

V gene TRBV19 combines with J gene TRBJ1-1, with D possibly being TRBD1 (6 bases). CDR1 is LNHDA and CDR2 is SQIVND in the germline V gene (reference sequence). Trimming left V 0 bases short and J 3 bases short, with 17 bases between. This CDR3 has 17 amino acids. CDR3 amino acids: CASSIESQGRGYTEAFF. Here the CDR3 DNA reads TGTGCCAGTAGTATAGAATCGCAGGGGAGAGGTTACACTGAAGCTTTCTTT.

This clone was counted once. V is TRBV4-2 and J is TRBJ2-7, with D possibly being TRBD2 (6 bases). V lost 0 bases to trimming and J lost 6 bases, with 15 bases between them. The CDR3 loop spans 15 amino acids. CDR1 and CDR2 (germline): LGHNA, YNFKEQ. CDR3 loop: CASSQDQDGRSEQYF. The CDR3 DNA reads as TGTGCCAGCAGCCAAGATCAGGACGGGAGAAGCGAGCAGTACTTC.